This is a list of T cell receptor beta chains from one sample in a study of cytomegalovirus exposure and HLA in healthy donors. The repertoire was sequenced with immunoSEQ multiplex PCR; TCRdb's copy has only in-frame clones and lacks some. The sample records about 180,000 clones, about three quarters being singletons. Sequenced sample: PBMCs. The receptors here all came from a woman aged 60-75 years in good health and CMV-seropositive. The CDR3 runs from the conserved cysteine through the conserved F or W. The D gene is left open where the match is weak. Only part of the rows carry a size: once, few, many, or a class if the clone is expanded.

j_call d_call v_call clone_size cdr3_aa cdr3_nt
TRBJ2-7 TRBD1 TRBV7-2 . CASSPGGSVYEQYF TGTGCCAGCAGCCCAGGGGGATCTGTTTACGAGCAGTACTTC
TRBJ2-7 . TRBV4-1 . CASSIRRGGGGEQYF TGCGCCAGCAGCATCCGGAGGGGGGGCGGGGGCGAGCAGTACTTC
TRBJ2-2 . TRBV12-5 . CASGLVFDRNTGELFF TGTGCTAGTGGTTTGGTATTCGACAGGAACACCGGGGAGCTGTTTTTT
TRBJ2-6 TRBD2 TRBV11-1 . CASSPTSGGSGANVLTF TGTGCCAGCAGCCCGACTAGCGGGGGATCTGGGGCCAACGTCCTGACTTTC
TRBJ1-1 TRBD1 TRBV2 few CASSLRTGNTEAFF TGTGCCAGCAGTTTGAGGACAGGGAACACTGAAGCTTTCTTT
TRBJ1-6 TRBD1 TRBV7-8 . CASSLGGRTGGPNSPLHF TGTGCCAGCAGCTTAGGAGGGCGGACAGGGGGCCCCAATTCACCCCTCCACTTT
TRBJ2-1 . TRBV5-4 . CASTRGAQTYNEQFF TGTGCCAGCACCCGGGGGGCACAAACCTACAATGAGCAGTTCTTC
TRBJ2-2 TRBD2 TRBV4-1 . CASSRGTSGYTGELFF TGCGCCAGCAGCCGGGGGACTAGCGGCTACACCGGGGAGCTGTTTTTT
TRBJ1-4 . TRBV4-1 . CASSQVNRDLEKLFF TGCGCCAGCAGCCAAGTCAACAGGGACCTTGAAAAACTGTTTTTT
TRBJ2-3 . TRBV5-1 . CASSSFRDTQYF TGCGCCAGCAGCTCTTTTCGGGATACGCAGTATTTT
TRBJ1-1 TRBD1 TRBV28 few CASSPATGGYTEAFF TGTGCCAGCAGTCCCGCGACAGGGGGCTACACTGAAGCTTTCTTT
TRBJ2-2 . TRBV21-1 . CASRPRDRRTGELFF TGTGCCAGCAGGCCGCGGGACCGGCGAACCGGGGAGCTGTTTTTT
TRBJ1-5 TRBD1 TRBV4-2 . CASSQSGQAVNQPQHF TGTGCCAGCAGCCAATCAGGACAGGCCGTCAATCAGCCCCAGCATTTT
TRBJ2-7 TRBD2 TRBV28 . CASSSGLAGGYEQYF TGTGCCAGCAGTTCGGGACTAGCGGGAGGATACGAGCAGTACTTC
TRBJ2-5 TRBD1 TRBV9 . CASSVSGTGGGETQYF TGTGCCAGCAGCGTGTCCGGGACAGGGGGAGGGGAGACCCAGTACTTC
TRBJ2-1 TRBD1 TRBV19 . CASSLLDRGPYNEQFF TGTGCCAGTAGTCTCTTGGACAGGGGCCCATACAATGAGCAGTTCTTC